This TCR beta chain stems from a study of identical twins. Regarding the study as a whole: The authors noted that invariant MAIT and iNKT cells could partly confound zero-insertion analyses.

Donors uniformly comprised healthy Caucasians. The CDR3 contains 18 residues. Germline lookup yields CDR1 MDHEN and CDR2 SYDVKM. The V segment lost 5 bases and the J segment 1 base; nucleotides outside the gene matches: 10. As concerns this clonotype: Antigen unknown.

Unique molecular identifiers were present on the cDNA, and a universal primer site came from template switching. TCRdb recomputed calls from the 5' RACE reads with MiXCR, one row per CDR3 protein. The sample carries 1.5 million or so distinct CDR3 sequences, around a third recorded once. The TCR was taken from a newborn girl in good health. The chain employs TRBV28 and TRBJ2-7, with 14 nucleotides matching TRBD2. Sequenced input: cord blood. The CDR3 region has the DNA TGTGCCAGCAGTCTTATAGGACTAGCGGGAGGCCGATCCTACGAGCAGTACTTC. Protein sequence: CASSLIGLAGGRSYEQYF.